This passage covers 8 T cell receptor beta chains from one sample sequenced in a study of T-cell reconstitution after alpha-beta-depleted transplantation in children. Library preparation (for TCRbeta) was performed with unique molecular identifiers. TCRdb fed the PCR reads into MiXCR, producing one record per CDR3 protein. The sample yields fewer than 550,000 distinct CDR3 sequences, roughly 15% seen once. This material consisted of PBMCs, mostly from graft donor cells, taken 360 days after TCRalphabeta/CD19-depleted stem cell transplant. All receptors derive from a boy in the first two years of life who had a stem cell transplant for Wiskott-Aldrich syndrome, so the T cells may come from the graft donor.

This chain joins TRBV11-2 and TRBJ2-3, with TRBD2 matching over 11 bases. This CDR3 has 20 residues. Unmatched junction bases numbered 20, after V lost 5 bases and J lost 4 bases. Germline loops: CDR1 SGHAT, CDR2 FQNNGV. This CDR3 is CASSEGLAGVLRFGADTQYF. The CDR3 DNA is TGTGCCAGCAGCGAAGGACTAGCGGGCGTATTACGCTTCGGGGCAGATACGCAGTATTTT.

The V gene is TRBV24-1, the J gene TRBJ2-5, with TRBD1 matching over 9 bases. V shed 5 bases, J shed 4 bases, and the junction held 10 bases outside the gene matches. The CDR3 has 16 amino acids. In germline, CDR1 is KGHDR, CDR2 SFDVKD. DNA for the CDR3: TGTGCCACCAGTGGGCGGACAGGGGCATCCCGAGAGACCCAGTACTTC. It codes for CATSGRTGASRETQYF.

This clonotype came up a few times. The V and J genes are TRBV2 and TRBJ2-5; D might be TRBD2 (6 bases). The CDR3 has 13 residues. Germline loops: CDR1 SNHLY, CDR2 FYNNEI. V lost 7 bases and J lost 5, with 14 bases in between. The CDR3 DNA reads as TGTGCCAGCATGGGGGGATTTGGGGAGACCCAGTACTTC. It yields the protein CASMGGFGETQYF. Combining the CDR3 with reference TRBV2 and TRBJ2-5 gives the whole variable domain EPEVTQTPSHQVTQMGQEVILRCVPISNHLYFYWYRQILGQKVEFLVSFYNNEISEKSEIFDDQFSVERPDGSNFTLKIRSTKLEDSAMYFCASMGGFGETQYFGPGTRLLVL.

This clonotype has more than one count but fewer than ten. The genes are TRBV11-2 and TRBJ2-1; TRBD1 might be the D (5 bases). With 3 bases removed from V and 2 bases from J, the gap between germline ends came to 14 bases. The CDR3 extends over 16 amino acids. Germline CDR1 and CDR2: SGHAT and FQNNGV. The CDR3 sequence: CASSFFSAGPYNEQFF. CDR3 sequence (DNA): TGTGCCAGCAGCTTCTTCTCGGCAGGGCCCTACAATGAGCAGTTCTTC. Variable domain in full (rest from reference TRBV11-2 and TRBJ2-1): EAGVAQSPRYKIIEKRQSVAFWCNPISGHATLYWYQQILGQGPKLLIQFQNNGVVDDSQLPKDRFSAERLKGVDSTLKIQPAKLEDSAVYLCASSFFSAGPYNEQFFGPGTRLTVL.

This clonotype turned up a few times. This chain connects TRBV5-1 to TRBJ2-7, with 9 bases that match TRBD1. CDR3 length equals 15 residues. Germline V gene sequence: CDR1 SGHRS, CDR2 YFSETQ. The V and J ends lost 3 bases and 2 bases, in that order; junction bases with no gene match: 6. As DNA, the CDR3 is TGCGCCAGCAGCTACAGGGACAGGGCACCCTACGAGCAGTACTTC. Translation gives CASSYRDRAPYEQYF.

The chain is built from TRBV5-1 and TRBJ2-6; 8 nucleotides line up with TRBD1. The CDR3 is 18 amino acids. Germline loops: CDR1 SGHRS, CDR2 YFSETQ. V shed 6 bases, J shed 0 bases, and the junction held 11 bases outside the gene matches. This chain's CDR3 is CASTRQGSPLSGANVLTF. CDR3 in DNA: TGCGCCAGCACCCGACAGGGGTCCCCCCTCTCTGGGGCCAACGTCCTGACTTTC.

The genes are TRBV7-6 and TRBJ2-7, with D perhaps matching TRBD1 or TRBD2 (6 bases each). Trimming cost V 0 bases and J 5 bases, with 17 bases left between them. The CDR3 length is 16 residues. From germline, CDR1 is SGHVS and CDR2 FNYEAQ. As DNA, the CDR3 is TGTGCCAGCAGCTTAGCCACAATACCTAGGGGGGACGAGCAGTACTTC. It translates to CASSLATIPRGDEQYF.

In this sample, this clonotype turned up a few times. The V and J genes are TRBV6-1 and TRBJ2-5, with 9 nucleotides matching TRBD1. The CDR3 runs 16 residues. J was trimmed by 5 bases and V by 5 bases; bases with no gene match: 12. CDR1 is MNHNS and CDR2 is SASEGT in the germline V gene. Here the CDR3 reads CASSQPGQGFTETQYF. CDR3 in DNA: TGTGCCAGCAGTCAGCCGGGACAGGGATTTACGGAGACCCAGTACTTC.